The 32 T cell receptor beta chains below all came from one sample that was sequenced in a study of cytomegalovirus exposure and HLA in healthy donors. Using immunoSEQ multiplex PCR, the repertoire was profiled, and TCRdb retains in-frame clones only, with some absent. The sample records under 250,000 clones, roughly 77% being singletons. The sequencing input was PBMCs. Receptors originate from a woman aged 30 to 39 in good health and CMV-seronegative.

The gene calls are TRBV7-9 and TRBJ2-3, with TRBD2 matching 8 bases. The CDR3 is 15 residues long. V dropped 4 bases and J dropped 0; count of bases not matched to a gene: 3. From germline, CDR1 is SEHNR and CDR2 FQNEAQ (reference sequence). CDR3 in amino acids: CASSYSSGSTDTQYF. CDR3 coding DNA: TGTGCCAGCAGCTACTCTAGCGGGAGCACAGATACGCAGTATTTT.

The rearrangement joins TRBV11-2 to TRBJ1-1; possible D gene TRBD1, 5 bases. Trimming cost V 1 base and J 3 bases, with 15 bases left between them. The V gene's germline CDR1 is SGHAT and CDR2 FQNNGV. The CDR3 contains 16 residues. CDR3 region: CASSLALGVRDTEAFF. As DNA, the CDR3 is TGTGCCAGCAGCTTAGCTCTAGGGGTACGCGACACTGAAGCTTTCTTT.

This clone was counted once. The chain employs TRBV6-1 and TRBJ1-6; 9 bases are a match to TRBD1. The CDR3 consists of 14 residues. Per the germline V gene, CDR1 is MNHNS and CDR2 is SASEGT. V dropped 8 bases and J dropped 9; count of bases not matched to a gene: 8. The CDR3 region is CASSPKGQGSPLHF. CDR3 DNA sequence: TGTGCCAGCTCTCCCAAGGGACAGGGTTCACCCCTCCACTTT.

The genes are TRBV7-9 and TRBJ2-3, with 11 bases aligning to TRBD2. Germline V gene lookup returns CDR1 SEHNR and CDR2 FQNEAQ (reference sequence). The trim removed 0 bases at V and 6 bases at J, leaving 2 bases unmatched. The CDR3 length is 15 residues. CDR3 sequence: CASSLASGRVDTQYF. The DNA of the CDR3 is TGTGCCAGCAGCTTAGCTAGCGGGAGGGTCGATACGCAGTATTTT.

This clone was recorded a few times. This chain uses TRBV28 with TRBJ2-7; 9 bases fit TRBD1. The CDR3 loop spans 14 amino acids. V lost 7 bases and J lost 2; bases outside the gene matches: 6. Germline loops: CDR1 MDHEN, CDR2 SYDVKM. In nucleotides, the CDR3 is TGTGCCAGCAACTTGGGACAGGGTGCCTACGAGCAGTACTTC. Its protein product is CASNLGQGAYEQYF.

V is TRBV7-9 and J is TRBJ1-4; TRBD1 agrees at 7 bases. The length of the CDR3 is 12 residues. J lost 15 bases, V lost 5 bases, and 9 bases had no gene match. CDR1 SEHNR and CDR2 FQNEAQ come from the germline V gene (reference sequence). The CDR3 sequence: CASSPGGQRLFF. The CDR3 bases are TGTGCCAGCAGCCCAGGGGGACAAAGGTTGTTTTTT.

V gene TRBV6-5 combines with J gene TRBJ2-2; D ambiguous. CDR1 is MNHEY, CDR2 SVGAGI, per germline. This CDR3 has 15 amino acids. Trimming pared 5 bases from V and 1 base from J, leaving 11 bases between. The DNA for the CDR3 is TGTGCCAGCAGTCACCCCAGGCGGAACACCGGGGAGCTGTTTTTT. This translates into CASSHPRRNTGELFF.

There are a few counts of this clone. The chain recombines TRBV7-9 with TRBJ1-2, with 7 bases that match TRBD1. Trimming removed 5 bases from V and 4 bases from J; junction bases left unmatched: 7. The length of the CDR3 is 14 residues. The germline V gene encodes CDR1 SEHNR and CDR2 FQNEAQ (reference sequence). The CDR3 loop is CASSPGGNSYGYTF. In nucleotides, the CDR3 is TGTGCCAGCAGCCCAGGGGGTAACAGCTATGGCTACACCTTC.

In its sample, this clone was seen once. DNA for the CDR3: TGCGCCAGCAGCACTGCAGGGGTCCCCTACAATGAGCAGTTCTTC. Translating it yields CASSTAGVPYNEQFF. The chain combines TRBV5-1 with TRBJ2-1; D might be TRBD1 (6 bases). This CDR3 is 15 amino acids long. Per germline, CDR1 SGHRS and CDR2 YFSETQ. V was pared by 4 bases and J by 2 bases, with 13 bases between.

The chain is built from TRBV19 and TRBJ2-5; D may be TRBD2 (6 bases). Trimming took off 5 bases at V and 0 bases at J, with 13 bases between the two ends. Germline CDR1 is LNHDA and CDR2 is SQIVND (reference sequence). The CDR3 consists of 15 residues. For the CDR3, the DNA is TGTGCCAGTAGTCCCCGGGGGTTTTACCAAGAGACCCAGTACTTC. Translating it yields CASSPRGFYQETQYF.

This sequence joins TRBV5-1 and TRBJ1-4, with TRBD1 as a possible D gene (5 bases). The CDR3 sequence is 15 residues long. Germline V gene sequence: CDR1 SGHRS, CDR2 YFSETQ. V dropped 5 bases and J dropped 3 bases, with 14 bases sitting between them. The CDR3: CASRMAGRANEKLFF. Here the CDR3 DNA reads TGCGCCAGCAGGATGGCAGGCAGGGCTAATGAAAAACTGTTTTTT.

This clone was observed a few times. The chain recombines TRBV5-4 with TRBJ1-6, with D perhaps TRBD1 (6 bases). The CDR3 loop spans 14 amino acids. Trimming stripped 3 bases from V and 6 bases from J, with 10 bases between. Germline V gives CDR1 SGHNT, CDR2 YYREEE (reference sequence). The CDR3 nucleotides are TGTGCCAGCAGCTCGGACAGATCTAATTCACCCCTCCACTTT. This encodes CASSSDRSNSPLHF.

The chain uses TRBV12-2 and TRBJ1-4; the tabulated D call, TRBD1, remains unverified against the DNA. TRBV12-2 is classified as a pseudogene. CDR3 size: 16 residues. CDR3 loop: CASRWDRGPTNEKLFF. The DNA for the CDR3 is TGTGCAAGTCGATGGGACAGGGGTCCAACTAATGAAAAACTGTTTTTT.

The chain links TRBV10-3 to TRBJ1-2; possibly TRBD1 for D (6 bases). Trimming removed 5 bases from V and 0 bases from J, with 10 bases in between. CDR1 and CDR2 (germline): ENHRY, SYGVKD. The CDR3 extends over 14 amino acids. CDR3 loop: CAISSGVTNYGYTF. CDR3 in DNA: TGTGCCATCAGTTCAGGGGTCACTAACTATGGCTACACCTTC.

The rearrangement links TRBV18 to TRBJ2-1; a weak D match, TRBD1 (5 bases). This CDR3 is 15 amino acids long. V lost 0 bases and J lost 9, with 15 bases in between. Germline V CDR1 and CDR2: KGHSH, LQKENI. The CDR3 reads CASSPPGKGHIEQFF. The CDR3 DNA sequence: TGTGCCAGCTCACCACCGGGGAAGGGGCACATTGAGCAGTTCTTC.

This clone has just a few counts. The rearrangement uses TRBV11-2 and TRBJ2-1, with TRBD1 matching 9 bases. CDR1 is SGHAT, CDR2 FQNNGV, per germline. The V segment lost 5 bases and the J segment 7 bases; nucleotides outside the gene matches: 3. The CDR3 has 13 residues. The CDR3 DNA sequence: TGTGCCAGCAGCCTCGGACAGGGGAATGAGCAGTTCTTC. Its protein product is CASSLGQGNEQFF.

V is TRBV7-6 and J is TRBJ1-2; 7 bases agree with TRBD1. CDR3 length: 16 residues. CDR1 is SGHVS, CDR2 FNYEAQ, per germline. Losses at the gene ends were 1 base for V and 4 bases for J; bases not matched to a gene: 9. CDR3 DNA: TGTGCCAGCAGCTTAGGTACCGGGGACAGTGGCTATGGCTACACCTTC. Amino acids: CASSLGTGDSGYGYTF.

The CDR3 DNA follows: TGTGCCAGCAGCCTCGTAGGAGGAGGGGGCTACACCTTC. Its translation is CASSLVGGGGYTF. The J gene is TRBJ1-2, the V gene TRBV9; D unclear. CDR1 and CDR2 from the germline V gene are SGDLS and YYNGEE. The CDR3 runs to 13 residues. V lost 4 bases and J lost 8, with 15 bases in between. The full variable domain, its missing parts supplied by reference TRBV9 and TRBJ1-2, is DSGVTQTPKHLITATGQRVTLRCSPRSGDLSVYWYQQSLDQGLQFLIQYYNGEERAKGNILERFSAQQFPDLHSELNLSSLELGDSALYFCASSLVGGGGYTFGSGTRLTVV.

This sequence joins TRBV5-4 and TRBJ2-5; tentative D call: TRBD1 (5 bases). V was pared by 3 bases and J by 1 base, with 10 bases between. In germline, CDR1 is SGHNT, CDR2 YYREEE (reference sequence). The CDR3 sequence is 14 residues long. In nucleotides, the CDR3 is TGTGCCAGCAGCTCTCAAAGGGGCCAAGAGACCCAGTACTTC. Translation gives CASSSQRGQETQYF.

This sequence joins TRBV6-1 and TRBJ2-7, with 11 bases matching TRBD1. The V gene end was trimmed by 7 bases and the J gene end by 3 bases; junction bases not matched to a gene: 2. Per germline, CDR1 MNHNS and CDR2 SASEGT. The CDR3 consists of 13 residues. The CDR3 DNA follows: TGTGCCAGCACCGGGACAGGGGGCTACGAGCAGTACTTC. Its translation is CASTGTGGYEQYF.

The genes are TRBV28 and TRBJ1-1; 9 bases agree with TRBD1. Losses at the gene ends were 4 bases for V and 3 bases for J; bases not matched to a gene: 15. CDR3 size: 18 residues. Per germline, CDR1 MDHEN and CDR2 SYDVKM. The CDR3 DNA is TGTGCCAGCAGTTCTCCCTCCCCGGGACAGGGTGGAGACACTGAAGCTTTCTTT. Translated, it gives CASSSPSPGQGGDTEAFF.

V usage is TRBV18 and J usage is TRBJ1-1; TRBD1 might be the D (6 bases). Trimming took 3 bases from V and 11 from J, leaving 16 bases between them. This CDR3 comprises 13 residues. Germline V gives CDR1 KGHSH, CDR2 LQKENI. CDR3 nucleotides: TGTGCCAGCTCACCGCGGACAGACCGGAGGGCTTTCTTT. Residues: CASSPRTDRRAFF.

The CDR3, as DNA: TGTGCCAGCAGTTGGACAAGCGGAAACACCATATATTTT. Translation: CASSWTSGNTIYF. The chain joins TRBV14 to TRBJ1-3; D may be TRBD1 (5 bases). The CDR3 has 13 residues. Between the trimmed V and J ends, which lost 6 bases and 4 bases, there was a span of 10 bases. Germline-derived CDR1 and CDR2 are SGHDN and FVKESK.

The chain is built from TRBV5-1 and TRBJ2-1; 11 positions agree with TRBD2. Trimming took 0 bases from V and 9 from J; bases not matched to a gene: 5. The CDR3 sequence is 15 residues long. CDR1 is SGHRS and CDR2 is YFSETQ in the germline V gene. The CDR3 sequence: CASSLATSGAGEQFF. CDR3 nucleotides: TGCGCCAGCAGCTTGGCGACTAGCGGGGCTGGTGAGCAGTTCTTC. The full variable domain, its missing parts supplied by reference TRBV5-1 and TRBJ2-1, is KAGVTQTPRYLIKTRGQQVTLSCSPISGHRSVSWYQQTPGQGLQFLFEYFSETQRNKGNFPGRFSGRQFSNSRSEMNVSTLELGDSALYLCASSLATSGAGEQFFGPGTRLTVL.

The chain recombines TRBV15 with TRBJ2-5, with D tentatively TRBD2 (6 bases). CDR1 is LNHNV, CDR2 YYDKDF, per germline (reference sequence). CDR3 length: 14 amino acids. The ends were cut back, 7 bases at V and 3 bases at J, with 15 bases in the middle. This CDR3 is CATTGGRDEETQYF. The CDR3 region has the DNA TGTGCCACCACCGGTGGGCGGGACGAAGAGACCCAGTACTTC.

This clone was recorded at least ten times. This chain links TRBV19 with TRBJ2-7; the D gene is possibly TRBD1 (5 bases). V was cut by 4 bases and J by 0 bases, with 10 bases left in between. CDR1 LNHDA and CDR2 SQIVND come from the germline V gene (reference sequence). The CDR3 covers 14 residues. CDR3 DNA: TGTGCCAGTAGTAGAGACAGTGCCTCCTACGAGCAGTACTTC. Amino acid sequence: CASSRDSASYEQYF.

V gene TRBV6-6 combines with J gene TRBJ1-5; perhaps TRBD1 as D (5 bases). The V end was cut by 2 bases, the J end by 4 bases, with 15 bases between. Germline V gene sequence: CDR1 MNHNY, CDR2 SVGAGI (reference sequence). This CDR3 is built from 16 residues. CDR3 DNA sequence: TGTGCCAGCAGTTACCAAACCGGGACTTCAAATCAGCCCCAGCATTTT. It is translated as CASSYQTGTSNQPQHF.

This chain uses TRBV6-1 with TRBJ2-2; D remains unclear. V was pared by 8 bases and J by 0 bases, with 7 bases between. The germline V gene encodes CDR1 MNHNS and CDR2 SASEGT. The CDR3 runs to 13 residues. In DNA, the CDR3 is TGTGCCAGCCCCAGTCCGAACACCGGGGAGCTGTTTTTT. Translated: CASPSPNTGELFF.

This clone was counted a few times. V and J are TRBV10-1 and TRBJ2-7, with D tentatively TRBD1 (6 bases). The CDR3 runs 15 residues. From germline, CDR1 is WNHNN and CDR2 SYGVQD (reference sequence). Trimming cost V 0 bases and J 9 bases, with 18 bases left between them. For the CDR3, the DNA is TGCGCCAGCAGTGAGTCCGGGACAACCCTTCGGGGGCAGTACTTC. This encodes CASSESGTTLRGQYF.

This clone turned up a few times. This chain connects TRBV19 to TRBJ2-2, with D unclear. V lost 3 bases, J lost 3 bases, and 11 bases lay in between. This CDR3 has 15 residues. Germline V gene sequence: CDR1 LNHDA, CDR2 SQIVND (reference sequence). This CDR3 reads CASSIEASHTGELFF. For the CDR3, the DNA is TGTGCCAGTAGTATTGAGGCCAGTCACACCGGGGAGCTGTTTTTT.

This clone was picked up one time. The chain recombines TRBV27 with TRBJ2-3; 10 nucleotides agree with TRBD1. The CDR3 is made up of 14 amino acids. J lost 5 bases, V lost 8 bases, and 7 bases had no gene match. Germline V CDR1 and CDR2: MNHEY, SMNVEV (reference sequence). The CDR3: CASYDRGRGDTQYF. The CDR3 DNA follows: TGTGCCAGCTACGACAGGGGGCGCGGAGATACGCAGTATTTT.

CDR3 nucleotide sequence: TGTGCCAGCAGCCGGGTAGGGAGCTACGAGCAGTACTTC. Protein sequence: CASSRVGSYEQYF. The chain employs TRBV5-4 and TRBJ2-7; D may be TRBD2 (5 bases). There are 13 residues in the CDR3. The V end was cut by 4 bases, the J end by 3 bases, with 11 bases between. Germline values: CDR1 SGHNT, CDR2 YYREEE (reference sequence). The full variable domain, its missing parts supplied by reference TRBV5-4 and TRBJ2-7, is ETGVTQSPTHLIKTRGQQVTLRCSSQSGHNTVSWYQQALGQGPQFIFQYYREEENGRGNFPPRFSGLQFPNYSSELNVNALELDDSALYLCASSRVGSYEQYFGPGTRLTVT.